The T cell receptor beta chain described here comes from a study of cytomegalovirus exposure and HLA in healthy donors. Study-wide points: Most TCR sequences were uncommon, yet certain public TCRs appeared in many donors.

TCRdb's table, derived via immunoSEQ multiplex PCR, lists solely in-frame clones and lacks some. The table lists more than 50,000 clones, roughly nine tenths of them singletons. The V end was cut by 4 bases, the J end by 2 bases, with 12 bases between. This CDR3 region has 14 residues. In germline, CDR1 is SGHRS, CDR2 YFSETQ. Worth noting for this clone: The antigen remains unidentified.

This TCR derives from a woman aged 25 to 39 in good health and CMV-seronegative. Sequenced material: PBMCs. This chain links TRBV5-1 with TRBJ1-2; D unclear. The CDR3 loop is CASSPATGNYGYTF. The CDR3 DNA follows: TGCGCCAGCAGCCCGGCGACGGGGAACTATGGCTACACCTTC. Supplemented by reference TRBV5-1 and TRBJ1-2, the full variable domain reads KAGVTQTPRYLIKTRGQQVTLSCSPISGHRSVSWYQQTPGQGLQFLFEYFSETQRNKGNFPGRFSGRQFSNSRSEMNVSTLELGDSALYLCASSPATGNYGYTFGSGTRLTVV.